This T cell receptor (beta chain) was sequenced in a study of early T cells in non-severe SARS-CoV-2 infection. The library protocol tagged individual cDNA molecules with unique molecular identifiers. TCRdb called the 5' RACE reads again in MiXCR, with one record for every CDR3 protein. This sample has about 56,000 distinct CDR3 sequences; about 10% occur once, and the top ten carry 6.5%. Trimming took off 6 bases at V and 0 bases at J, with 15 bases between the two ends. The CDR3 consists of 15 residues. The germline gives CDR1 MDHEN, CDR2 SYDVKM. The clonotype originates from an adult who was a healthcare worker with PCR-confirmed SARS-CoV-2 infection or an uninfected control (not recorded which). The material sequenced was whole blood. The genes are TRBV28 and TRBJ2-7; TRBD1 might be the D (6 bases). The CDR3 protein is CASSRSGTPSYEQYF. CDR3 DNA: TGTGCCAGCAGCCGGTCCGGGACACCCTCCTACGAGCAGTACTTC. Full variable domain (outside the CDR3, taken from reference TRBV28 and TRBJ2-7): DVKVTQSSRYLVKRTGEKVFLECVQDMDHENMFWYRQDPGLGLRLIYFSYDVKMKEKGDIPEGYSVSREKKERFSLILESASTNQTSMYLCASSRSGTPSYEQYFGPGTRLTVT.